The 27 T cell receptor beta chains reported below all come from one sample, sequenced in a study of T cell responses to AZD1222 COVID-19 vaccine. The method was immunoSEQ multiplex PCR; TCRdb's version includes in-frame clones alone and lacks a portion of them. The sample holds 180,000 or so clones, 80% to 95% seen once. The material was peripheral blood, obtained 28 days after the second dose of the MenACWY control vaccine. Receptors originate from an adult who received the MenACWY meningococcal vaccine as a control.

V usage is TRBV7-2 and J usage is TRBJ1-2, with D perhaps TRBD1 (6 bases). The CDR3 is 16 residues long. Trimming pared 5 bases from V and 6 bases from J, leaving 22 bases between. CDR1 SGHTA and CDR2 FQGNSA come from the germline V gene. In nucleotides, the CDR3 is TGTGCCAGCAGCGATAGGGGGGGCAGGGAAGTCCATGGCTACACCTTC. Translation: CASSDRGGREVHGYTF.

This rearrangement joins TRBV25-1 to TRBJ1-2; D unclear. The CDR3 contains 14 residues. V lost 5 bases, J lost 2 bases, and 12 bases lay in between. From germline, CDR1 is MGHDK and CDR2 SYGVNS. The CDR3 DNA sequence: TGTGCCAGCAGTCACTCTGGCGAAAACTATGGCTACACCTTC. Its translation: CASSHSGENYGYTF.

The V and J genes are TRBV20-1 and TRBJ2-7; no definite D call. Germline CDR1 is DFQATT and CDR2 is SNEGSKA (reference sequence). The germline V and J ends were trimmed by 0 bases and 5 bases, with 5 bases remaining between them. The CDR3 has 11 residues. CDR3 sequence: CSARDSNEQYF. The DNA of the CDR3 is TGCAGTGCTAGAGATTCAAACGAGCAGTACTTC.

This clone was seen only once. This chain uses TRBV7-2 with TRBJ2-1; 7 nucleotides match TRBD1. The CDR3 runs to 15 residues. J was trimmed by 7 bases and V by 4 bases; bases with no gene match: 10. Germline V lookup: CDR1 SGHTA, CDR2 FQGNSA. The chain's CDR3 is CASSSSHHRGNEQFF. The CDR3 bases are TGTGCCAGCAGCTCGTCCCATCACAGGGGTAATGAGCAGTTCTTC. The full variable domain, in which reference TRBV7-2 and TRBJ2-1 provide the parts outside the CDR3, is GAGVSQSPSNKVTEKGKDVELRCDPISGHTALYWYRQSLGQGLEFLIYFQGNSAPDKSGLPSDRFSAERTGGSVSTLTIQRTQQEDSAVYLCASSSSHHRGNEQFFGPGTRLTVL.

This chain links TRBV5-4 with TRBJ2-5; D might be TRBD1 (6 bases). V dropped 0 bases and J dropped 5 bases, with 11 bases sitting between them. This CDR3 comprises 14 residues. Looked up from germline, CDR1 is SGHNT and CDR2 is YYREEE (reference sequence). The CDR3 bases are TGTGCCAGCAGCTTGGCGAGGGGGTCGGAGACCCAGTACTTC. Amino acids: CASSLARGSETQYF.

This chain links TRBV5-1 with TRBJ1-2; no clear D gene. This CDR3 comprises 12 residues. The V gene's germline CDR1 is SGHRS and CDR2 YFSETQ. Between the trimmed V and J ends, which lost 1 base and 0 bases, there was a span of 1 base. The chain's CDR3 is CASSLSNYGYTF. CDR3 coding DNA: TGCGCCAGCAGCTTGTCTAACTATGGCTACACCTTC.

The genes are TRBV11-2 and TRBJ1-2, with D perhaps TRBD1 (5 bases). The CDR3 consists of 13 residues. Trimming shortened V by 3 bases and J by 14 bases, and 19 bases separated the two germline ends. CDR1 and CDR2 from the germline V gene are SGHAT and FQNNGV. The CDR3 nucleotides read TGTGCCAGCAGCTTGGGGACGGAGGCTCGGAGGACCTTC. Its protein is CASSLGTEARRTF. The full variable domain, completed using reference TRBV11-2 and TRBJ1-2, is EAGVAQSPRYKIIEKRQSVAFWCNPISGHATLYWYQQILGQGPKLLIQFQNNGVVDDSQLPKDRFSAERLKGVDSTLKIQPAKLEDSAVYLCASSLGTEARRTFGSGTRLTVV.

The chain joins TRBV19 to TRBJ2-2; 9 bases map to TRBD1. The CDR3 consists of 14 residues. CDR1 and CDR2 from the germline V gene are LNHDA and SQIVND (reference sequence). As DNA, the CDR3 is TGTGGGTCCGGGACAGGGAGAAACACCGGGGAGCTGTTTTTT. It codes for CGSGTGRNTGELFF.

V gene TRBV5-5 combines with J gene TRBJ1-3, with TRBD1 matching 8 bases. V shed 5 bases and J 0 bases; nucleotides not matched to a gene: 16. Germline CDR1 SGHKS, CDR2 YYEKEE (reference sequence). The CDR3 spans 19 residues. The CDR3 nucleotides are TGTGCCAGCAGTTTCCGGGACAGGCCCTCCGCTCCCTCTGGAAACACCATATATTTT. Translated: CASSFRDRPSAPSGNTIYF.

The chain couples TRBV11-1 to TRBJ2-5; D unclear. The CDR3 totals 13 residues. Trimming took 1 base from V and 4 from J, leaving 7 bases between them. Germline values: CDR1 SGHAT, CDR2 FQDESV (reference sequence). CDR3 in amino acids: CASSLEKRETQYF. For the CDR3, the DNA is TGTGCCAGCAGCTTAGAGAAACGAGAGACCCAGTACTTC.

This sequence joins TRBV15 and TRBJ2-6, with a possible D match to TRBD1 (6 bases). V was cut by 1 base and J by 4 bases, with 11 bases left in between. CDR3 length equals 16 residues. Germline V lookup: CDR1 LNHNV, CDR2 YYDKDF (reference sequence). The DNA of the CDR3 is TGTGCCACCAGCAGAGCTAGGGGGTCCGGGGCCAACGTCCTGACTTTC. Amino acid sequence: CATSRARGSGANVLTF.

The CDR3: CASSLTGAEAFF. The CDR3 DNA reads TGTGCCAGCAGCTTAACGGGGGCTGAAGCTTTCTTT. J is TRBJ1-1 and V is TRBV12-3 or TRBV12-4, with D perhaps TRBD1 (5 bases). V lost 6 bases, J lost 6 bases, and 11 bases lay in between. The CDR3 consists of 12 residues.

A word on this clone: This same CDR3 is encoded by further DNA sequences in the sample. The gene calls are TRBV19 and TRBJ1-6; D ambiguous. The CDR3 spans 15 residues. Germline V CDR1 and CDR2: LNHDA, SQIVND (reference sequence). Trimming shortened V by 2 bases and J by 0 bases, and 5 bases separated the two germline ends. The CDR3 nucleotides read TGTGCCAGTAGTATAAGCAGCTCCTATAATTCACCCCTCCACTTT. Encoded protein: CASSISSSYNSPLHF.

The rearrangement links TRBV28 to TRBJ2-7, with D perhaps TRBD1 (7 bases). There are 14 residues in the CDR3. Germline V gene sequence: CDR1 MDHEN, CDR2 SYDVKM. The V gene lost 7 bases and the J gene lost 6 bases, with 19 bases spanning the gap. This chain's CDR3 is CASTRRQGGSEQYF. Here the CDR3 DNA reads TGTGCCAGCACAAGGAGGCAGGGGGGATCCGAGCAGTACTTC.

This chain links TRBV5-8 with TRBJ1-2; 7 positions agree with TRBD1. The length of the CDR3 is 15 residues. Looked up from germline, CDR1 is SGHTS and CDR2 is YDEGEE. Trimming took 1 base from V and 2 from J; bases not matched to a gene: 5. CDR3 sequence: CASSLFRGQNYGYTF. CDR3 coding DNA: TGTGCCAGCAGCTTGTTTAGGGGACAGAACTATGGCTACACCTTC.

V is TRBV15 and J is TRBJ2-7; D not certain. Germline CDR1 and CDR2: LNHNV and YYDKDF (reference sequence). V lost 0 bases, J lost 6 bases, and 9 bases lay in between. The CDR3 loop spans 13 amino acids. The CDR3 nucleotides read TGTGCCACCAGCAGAGACCAGAAGCGCGAGCAGTACTTC. Translated: CATSRDQKREQYF.

V usage is TRBV7-7 and J usage is TRBJ1-1; D not certain. Germline CDR1 SSHAT, CDR2 FNYEAQ (reference sequence). The V gene lost 5 bases and the J gene lost 1 base, with 14 bases spanning the gap. This CDR3 contains 15 residues. The CDR3 is CASSHKTLQNTEAFF. In DNA form, the CDR3 reads TGTGCCAGCAGCCACAAGACACTCCAGAACACTGAAGCTTTCTTT.

This sequence joins TRBV29-1 and TRBJ1-1; TRBD1 might be the D (5 bases). Trimming left V 4 bases short and J 11 bases short, with 14 bases between. Per the germline V gene, CDR1 is SQVTM and CDR2 is ANQGSEA. This CDR3 spans 11 amino acids. This CDR3 is CSVGDREWAFF. DNA for the CDR3: TGCAGCGTTGGGGACCGGGAGTGGGCTTTCTTT.

In its sample, this clone was seen a few times. CDR3 bases: TGTGCCAGCATTCATGACAGTCGTGCAAATTCACCCCTCCACTTT. This gives the protein CASIHDSRANSPLHF. The chain has TRBV6-5 and TRBJ1-6, with TRBD1 as a possible D gene (5 bases). CDR3 length: 15 residues. V lost 7 bases and J lost 7, with 17 bases in between. Germline lookup yields CDR1 MNHEY and CDR2 SVGAGI.

This CDR3 reads CASSELRDLTYEQYF. DNA of the CDR3: TGTGCCAGCAGTGAACTTCGGGACCTTACCTACGAGCAGTACTTC. The rearrangement links TRBV25-1 to TRBJ2-7; D tentatively reads TRBD1 or TRBD2 (5 bases each). The CDR3 consists of 15 residues. Germline lookup yields CDR1 MGHDK and CDR2 SYGVNS. The V end was cut by 2 bases, the J end by 2 bases, with 13 bases between.

V gene TRBV7-8 combines with J gene TRBJ1-1, with a weak D call TRBD1 (6 bases). The germline V and J ends were trimmed by 4 bases and 11 bases, with 14 bases remaining between them. The CDR3 is 12 amino acids. Looked up from germline, CDR1 is SGHVS and CDR2 is FQNEAQ. The CDR3, as DNA: TGTGCCAGCAGCTCTCACAGGGAGGACGCTTTCTTT. It yields the protein CASSSHREDAFF.

The V call is TRBV5-5, the J call TRBJ2-5; D might be TRBD2 (5 bases). Germline V gene sequence: CDR1 SGHKS, CDR2 YYEKEE (reference sequence). Trimming removed 3 bases from V and 5 bases from J, with 14 bases in between. CDR3 length equals 14 residues. The CDR3 sequence is CASSSTPGKETQYF. As DNA, the CDR3 is TGTGCCAGCAGCTCAACCCCGGGGAAGGAGACCCAGTACTTC. Filled out from reference TRBV5-5 and TRBJ2-5, the complete variable domain reads DAGVTQSPTHLIKTRGQQVTLRCSPISGHKSVSWYQQVLGQGPQFIFQYYEKEERGRGNFPDRFSARQFPNYSSELNVNALLLGDSALYLCASSSTPGKETQYFGPGTRLLVL.

The V call is TRBV3-1 (or the pseudogene TRBV3-2), the J call TRBJ1-1; D is perhaps TRBD1 (5 bases). There are 14 residues in the CDR3. Germline lookup yields CDR1 LGHDT and CDR2 YNNKEL (reference sequence). Deletions cut 11 bases from V and 0 bases from J, with 16 bases between. CDR3 nucleotide sequence: TGTGCCGCCGGGGGTGACATATTGAACACTGAAGCTTTCTTT. Translated: CAAGGDILNTEAFF.

This chain connects TRBV24-1 to TRBJ2-5, with no clear D. Looked up from germline, CDR1 is KGHDR and CDR2 is SFDVKD. V lost 1 base and J 2 bases, leaving 4 bases between the germline ends. The CDR3 is 13 residues long. CDR3 coding DNA: TGTGCCACCAGTGATTTTGCGCAAGAGACCCAGTACTTC. Protein: CATSDFAQETQYF.

The V and J genes are TRBV5-4 and TRBJ1-2; a weak D match, TRBD1 (6 bases). The length of the CDR3 is 13 residues. Trimming pared 6 bases from V and 2 bases from J, leaving 11 bases between. Germline values: CDR1 SGHNT, CDR2 YYREEE (reference sequence). The CDR3, as DNA: TGTGCCAGCATGGGGGCAGAAAACTATGGCTACACCTTC. It specifies CASMGAENYGYTF. Variable domain in full (rest from reference TRBV5-4 and TRBJ1-2): ETGVTQSPTHLIKTRGQQVTLRCSSQSGHNTVSWYQQALGQGPQFIFQYYREEENGRGNFPPRFSGLQFPNYSSELNVNALELDDSALYLCASMGAENYGYTFGSGTRLTVV.

V usage is TRBV10-2 and J usage is TRBJ2-2; D unclear. Looked up from germline, CDR1 is WSHSY and CDR2 is SAAADI. The CDR3 runs 14 residues. V was clipped by 7 bases and J by 4 bases, with 13 bases between them. CDR3 amino acids: CASTLEDSTGELFF. CDR3 coding DNA: TGCGCCAGCACCCTTGAAGATAGCACCGGGGAGCTGTTTTTT.

The rearrangement uses TRBV19 and TRBJ1-1, with 8 nucleotides matching TRBD1. Germline V lookup: CDR1 LNHDA, CDR2 SQIVND (reference sequence). The CDR3 is 15 residues long. The J segment lost 1 base and the V segment lost 6 bases, leaving 7 bases of the junction unmatched. The CDR3 sequence: CASRNQGAGNTEAFF. CDR3 bases: TGTGCCAGTAGGAACCAGGGGGCCGGGAACACTGAAGCTTTCTTT.